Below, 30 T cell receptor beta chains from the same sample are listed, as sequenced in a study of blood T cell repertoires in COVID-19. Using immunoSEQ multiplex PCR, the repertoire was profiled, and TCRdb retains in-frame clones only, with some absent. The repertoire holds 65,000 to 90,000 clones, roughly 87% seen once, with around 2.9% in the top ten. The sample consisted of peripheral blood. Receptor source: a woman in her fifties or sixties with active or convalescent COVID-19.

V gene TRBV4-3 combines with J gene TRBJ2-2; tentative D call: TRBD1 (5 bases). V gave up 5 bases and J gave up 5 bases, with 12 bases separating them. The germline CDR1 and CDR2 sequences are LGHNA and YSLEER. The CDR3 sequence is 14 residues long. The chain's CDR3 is CASSVQGFTGELFF. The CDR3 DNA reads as TGCGCCAGCAGCGTCCAGGGATTTACCGGGGAGCTGTTTTTT.

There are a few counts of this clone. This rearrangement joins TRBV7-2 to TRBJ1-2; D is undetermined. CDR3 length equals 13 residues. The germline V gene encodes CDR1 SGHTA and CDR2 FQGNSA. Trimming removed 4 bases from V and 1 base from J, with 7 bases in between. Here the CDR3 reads CASSSLDNYGYTF. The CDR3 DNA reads TGTGCCAGCAGCTCACTCGATAACTATGGCTACACCTTC.

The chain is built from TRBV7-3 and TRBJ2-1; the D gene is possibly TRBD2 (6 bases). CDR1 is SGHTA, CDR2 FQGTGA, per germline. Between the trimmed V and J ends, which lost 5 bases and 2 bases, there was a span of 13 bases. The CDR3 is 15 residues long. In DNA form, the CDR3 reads TGTGCCAGCAGCCCGGGACTTTCCACCTACAATGAGCAGTTCTTC. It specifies CASSPGLSTYNEQFF.

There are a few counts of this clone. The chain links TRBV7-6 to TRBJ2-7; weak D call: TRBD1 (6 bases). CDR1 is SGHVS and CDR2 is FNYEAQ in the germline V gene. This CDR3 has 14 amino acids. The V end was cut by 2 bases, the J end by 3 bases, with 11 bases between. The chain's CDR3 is CASSLTDRNYEQYF. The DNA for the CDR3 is TGTGCCAGCAGCTTAACAGACAGGAACTACGAGCAGTACTTC.

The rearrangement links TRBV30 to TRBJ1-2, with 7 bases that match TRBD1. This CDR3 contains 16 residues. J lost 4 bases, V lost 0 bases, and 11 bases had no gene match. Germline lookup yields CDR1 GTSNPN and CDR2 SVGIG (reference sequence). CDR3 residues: CAWSVLGGGKGYGYTF. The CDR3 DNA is TGTGCCTGGAGTGTACTAGGAGGGGGCAAGGGCTATGGCTACACCTTC.

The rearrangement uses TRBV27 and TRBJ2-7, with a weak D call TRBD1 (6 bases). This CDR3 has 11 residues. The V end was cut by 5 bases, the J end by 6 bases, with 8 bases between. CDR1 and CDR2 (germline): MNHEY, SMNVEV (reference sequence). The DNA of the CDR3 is TGTGCCAGCAGTAAGGGGGTCGAGCAGTACTTC. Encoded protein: CASSKGVEQYF.

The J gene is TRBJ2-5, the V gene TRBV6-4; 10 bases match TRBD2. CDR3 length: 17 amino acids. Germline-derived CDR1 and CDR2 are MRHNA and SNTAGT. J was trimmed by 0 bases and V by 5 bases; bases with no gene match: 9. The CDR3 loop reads CASSSGGAFSHQETQYF. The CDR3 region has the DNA TGTGCCAGCAGTAGCGGGGGGGCCTTCTCCCACCAAGAGACCCAGTACTTC.

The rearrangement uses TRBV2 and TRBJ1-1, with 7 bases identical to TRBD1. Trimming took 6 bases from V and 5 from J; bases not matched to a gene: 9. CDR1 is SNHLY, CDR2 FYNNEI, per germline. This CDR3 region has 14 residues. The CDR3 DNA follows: TGTGCCAGCAGGTGGACAGGTTTGGAAACTGAAGCTTTCTTT. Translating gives CASRWTGLETEAFF.

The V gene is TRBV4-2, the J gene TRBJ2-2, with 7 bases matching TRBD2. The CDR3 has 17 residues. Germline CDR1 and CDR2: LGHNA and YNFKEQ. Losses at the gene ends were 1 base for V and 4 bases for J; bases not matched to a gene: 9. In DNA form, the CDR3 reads TGTGCCAGCAGCCAAGGTGGACTAGGAGGGGTCACCGGGGAGCTGTTTTTT. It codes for CASSQGGLGGVTGELFF.

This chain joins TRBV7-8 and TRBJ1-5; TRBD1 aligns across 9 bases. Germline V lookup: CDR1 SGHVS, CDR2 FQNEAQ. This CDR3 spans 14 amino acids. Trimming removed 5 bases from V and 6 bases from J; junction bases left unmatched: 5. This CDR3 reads CASSETGGPQPQHF. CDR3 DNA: TGTGCCAGCAGCGAAACAGGGGGCCCTCAGCCCCAGCATTTT.

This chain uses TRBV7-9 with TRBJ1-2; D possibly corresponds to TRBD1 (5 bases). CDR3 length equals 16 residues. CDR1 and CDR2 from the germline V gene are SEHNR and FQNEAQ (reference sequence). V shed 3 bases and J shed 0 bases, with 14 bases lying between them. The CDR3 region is CASSLDIREANYGYTF. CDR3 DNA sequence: TGTGCCAGCAGCTTGGATATCAGGGAGGCTAACTATGGCTACACCTTC.

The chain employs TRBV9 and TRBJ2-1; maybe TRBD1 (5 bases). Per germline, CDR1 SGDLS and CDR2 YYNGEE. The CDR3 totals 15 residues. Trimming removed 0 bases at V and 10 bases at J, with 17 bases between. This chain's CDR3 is CASSVGVRVNGEQFF. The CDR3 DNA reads TGTGCCAGCAGCGTAGGGGTCAGGGTTAATGGAGAGCAGTTCTTC.

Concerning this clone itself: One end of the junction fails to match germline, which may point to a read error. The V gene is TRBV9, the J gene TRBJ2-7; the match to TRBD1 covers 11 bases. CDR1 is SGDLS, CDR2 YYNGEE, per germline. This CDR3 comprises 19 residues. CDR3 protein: CASSEGTGGSLSLSSEQYF. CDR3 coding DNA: TGTGCCAGCAGCGAGGGGACAGGGGGTAGCCTGTCGCTGTCCTCCGAGCAGTACTTC.

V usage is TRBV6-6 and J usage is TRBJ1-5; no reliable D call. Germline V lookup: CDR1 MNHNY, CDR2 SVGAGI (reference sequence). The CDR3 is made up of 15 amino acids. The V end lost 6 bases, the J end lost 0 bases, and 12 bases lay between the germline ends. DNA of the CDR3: TGTGCCAGCAGGCCCGGGATCGATAGCAATCAGCCCCAGCATTTT. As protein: CASRPGIDSNQPQHF.

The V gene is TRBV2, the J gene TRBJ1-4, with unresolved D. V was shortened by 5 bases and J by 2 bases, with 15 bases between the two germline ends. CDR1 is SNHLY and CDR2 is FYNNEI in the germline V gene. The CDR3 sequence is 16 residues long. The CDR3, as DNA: TGTGCCAGCAGTCAGGCAGCAGTAAGCACTAATGAAAAACTGTTTTTT. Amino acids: CASSQAAVSTNEKLFF.

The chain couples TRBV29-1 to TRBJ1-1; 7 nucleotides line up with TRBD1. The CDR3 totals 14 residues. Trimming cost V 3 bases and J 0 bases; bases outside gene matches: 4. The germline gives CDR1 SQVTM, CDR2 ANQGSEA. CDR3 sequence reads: CSVDPTGMNTEAFF. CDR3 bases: TGCAGCGTTGACCCGACAGGGATGAACACTGAAGCTTTCTTT.

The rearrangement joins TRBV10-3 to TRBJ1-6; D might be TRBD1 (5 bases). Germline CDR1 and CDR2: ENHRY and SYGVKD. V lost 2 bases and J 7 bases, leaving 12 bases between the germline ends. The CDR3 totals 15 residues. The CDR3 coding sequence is TGTGCCATCAGTGAGCTGGGGCAGGGAAATTCACCCCTCCACTTT. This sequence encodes CAISELGQGNSPLHF.

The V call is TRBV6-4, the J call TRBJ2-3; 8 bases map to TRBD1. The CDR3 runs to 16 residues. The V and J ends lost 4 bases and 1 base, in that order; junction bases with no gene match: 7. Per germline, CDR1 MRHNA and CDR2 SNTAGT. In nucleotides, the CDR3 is TGTGCCAGCAGTGCCGGGACAGGTCCGGGCACAGATACGCAGTATTTT. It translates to CASSAGTGPGTDTQYF.

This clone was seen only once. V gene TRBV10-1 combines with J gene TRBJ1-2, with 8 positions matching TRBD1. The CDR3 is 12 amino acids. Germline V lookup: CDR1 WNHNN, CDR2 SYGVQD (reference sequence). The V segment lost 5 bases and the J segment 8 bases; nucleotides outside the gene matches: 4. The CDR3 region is CASSQGARGYTF. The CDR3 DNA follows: TGCGCCAGCAGTCAGGGGGCGCGCGGCTACACCTTC.

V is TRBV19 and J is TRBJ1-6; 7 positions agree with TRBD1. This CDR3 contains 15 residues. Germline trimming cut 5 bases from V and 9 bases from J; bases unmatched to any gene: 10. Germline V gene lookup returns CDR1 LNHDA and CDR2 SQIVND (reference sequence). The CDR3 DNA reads TGTGCCAGTAGTTTTACTCAGGGGGGTAGTTCACCCCTCCACTTT. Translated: CASSFTQGGSSPLHF.

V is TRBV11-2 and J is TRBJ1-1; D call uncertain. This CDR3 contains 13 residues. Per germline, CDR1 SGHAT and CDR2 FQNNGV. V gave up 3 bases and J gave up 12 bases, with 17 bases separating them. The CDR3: CASSFGEDVISFF. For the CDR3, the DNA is TGTGCCAGCAGCTTCGGGGAGGATGTGATCTCTTTCTTT.

CDR3 nucleotides: TGTGCCAGCAGTTACTCGGCCAGGGGGCGGGGGGAGACCCAGTACTTC. Translated, it gives CASSYSARGRGETQYF. The V gene is TRBV6-5, the J gene TRBJ2-5; D is perhaps TRBD1 (8 bases). The CDR3 sequence is 16 residues long. Trimming stripped 0 bases from V and 5 bases from J, with 16 bases between. From germline, CDR1 is MNHEY and CDR2 SVGAGI.

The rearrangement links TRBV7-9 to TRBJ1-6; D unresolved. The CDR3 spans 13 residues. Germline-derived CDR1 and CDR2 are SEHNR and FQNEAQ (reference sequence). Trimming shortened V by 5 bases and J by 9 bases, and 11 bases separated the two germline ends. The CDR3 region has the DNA TGTGCCAGCAGCCCATCATTTTCTTCACCCCTCCACTTT. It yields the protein CASSPSFSSPLHF.

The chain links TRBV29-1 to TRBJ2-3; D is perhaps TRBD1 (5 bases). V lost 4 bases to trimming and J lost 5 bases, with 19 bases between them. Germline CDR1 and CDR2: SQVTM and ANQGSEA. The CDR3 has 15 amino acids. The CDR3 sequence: CSVAGLSGRVDTQYF. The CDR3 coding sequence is TGCAGCGTTGCAGGGTTATCGGGCCGGGTAGATACGCAGTATTTT.

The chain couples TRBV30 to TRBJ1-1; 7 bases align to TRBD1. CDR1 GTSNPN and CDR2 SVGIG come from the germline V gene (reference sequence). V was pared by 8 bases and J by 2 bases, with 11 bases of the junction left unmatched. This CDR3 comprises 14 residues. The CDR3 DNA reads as TGTGCCGGAAACTACGGGACAGTCAACACTGAAGCTTTCTTT. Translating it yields CAGNYGTVNTEAFF.

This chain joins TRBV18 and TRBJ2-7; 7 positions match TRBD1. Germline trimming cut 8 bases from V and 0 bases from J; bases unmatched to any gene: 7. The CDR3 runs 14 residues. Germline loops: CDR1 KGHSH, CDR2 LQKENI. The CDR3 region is CASANDRASYEQYF. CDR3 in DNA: TGTGCCAGCGCTAACGACAGGGCCTCCTACGAGCAGTACTTC. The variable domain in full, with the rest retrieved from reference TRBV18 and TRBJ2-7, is NAGVMQNPRHLVRRRGQEARLRCSPMKGHSHVYWYRQLPEEGLKFMVYLQKENIIDESGMPKERFSAEFPKEGPSILRIQQVVRGDSAAYFCASANDRASYEQYFGPGTRLTVT.

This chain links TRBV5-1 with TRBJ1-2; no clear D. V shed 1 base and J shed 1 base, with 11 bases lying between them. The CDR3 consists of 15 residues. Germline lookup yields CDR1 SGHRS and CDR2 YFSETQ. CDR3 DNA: TGCGCCAGCAGCTTGTTGGCCCGTAATAACTATGGCTACACCTTC. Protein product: CASSLLARNNYGYTF.

The CDR3 DNA follows: TGTGCCACCAGCAACCGGGGGGGCTTTGGCTACACCTTC. It specifies CATSNRGGFGYTF. J is TRBJ1-2 and V is TRBV24-1; TRBD1 might be the D (6 bases). Germline lookup yields CDR1 KGHDR and CDR2 SFDVKD. Deletions cut 7 bases from V and 7 bases from J, with 15 bases between. The CDR3 contains 13 residues.

CDR3 bases: TGTGCCACCAGTGATACGACAGCTTATGGCTACACCTTC. Its protein is CATSDTTAYGYTF. The chain recombines TRBV24-1 with TRBJ1-2; D perhaps matches TRBD1 (5 bases). In germline, CDR1 is KGHDR, CDR2 SFDVKD. The V end lost 3 bases, the J end lost 5 bases, and 9 bases lay between the germline ends. The CDR3 covers 13 residues.

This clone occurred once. CDR3 nucleotides: TGTGCCAGCAGTTACTCGATTCCAGGGGTCCAGCCCCAGCATTTT. It is translated as CASSYSIPGVQPQHF. The chain links TRBV6-6 to TRBJ1-5; D possibly corresponds to TRBD1 (6 bases). The CDR3 sequence is 15 residues long. Deletions cut 0 bases from V and 7 bases from J, with 13 bases between. The germline V gene encodes CDR1 MNHNY and CDR2 SVGAGI (reference sequence).